The source of this TCR beta chain is a study of regulatory T cells in long-lasting Graves disease. Study-level points and caveats: Lower TCR diversity was seen in persistent Graves' patients than in newly diagnosed ones.

The time point was: newly diagnosed GD, antithyroid drugs for less than 3 months. Following extraction of RNA from PBMCs, that RNA was used to make the TCR library. Per the germline V gene, CDR1 is DFQATT and CDR2 is SNEGSKA (reference sequence). V lost 6 bases and J lost 3, with 18 bases in between. CDR3 length: 15 residues. CDR3-region Arm-PCR and iRepertoire HTBI primers produced the TCR beta libraries. TCRdb reanalysed the multiplex PCR reads using MiXCR and keeps one entry per CDR3 protein. Of 450,000 to 700,000 distinct CDR3 sequences listed, about 14% are singletons. This clonotype was observed at least ten times. Its specificity is not known. The data were also submitted as part of a second study, on T cells in Graves' hyperthyroidism and ophthalmopathy.

This clonotype was sampled from a man younger than 40 with Graves disease. The sample was peripheral blood mononuclear cells (PBMCs), taken at new diagnosis, from a patient treated with antithyroid drugs. The V and J genes are TRBV20-1 and TRBJ2-1; tentatively, D is TRBD1 (6 bases). The CDR3 region is CSALTGQPRYNEQFF. For the CDR3, the DNA is TGCAGTGCCCTAACTGGACAGCCACGCTACAATGAGCAGTTCTTC.